This T cell receptor (beta chain) came from a study of CD8 T cells in ankylosing spondylitis. Study conclusions and caveats: Matched synovial fluid from ankylosing spondylitis patients was reported to be enriched for disease-linked clones.

CDR1 and CDR2 from the germline V gene are LGHDT and YNNKEL (reference sequence). With V trimmed by 4 bases and J by 1 base, 1 base remained unmatched. The CDR3 has 16 amino acids. This clonotype was picked up a small number of times. Antigen unknown. TCRdb fed the 5' RACE reads into MiXCR, producing one record per CDR3 protein. The repertoire has about 150,000 distinct CDR3 sequences, 30% to 40% of them found once; the top ten carry 6%. This receptor was identified in a male donor with ankylosing spondylitis. The sequenced sample consisted of synovial fluid, either unsorted or a sorted T cell fraction (not recorded which). This chain uses TRBV3-1 with TRBJ2-5; 15 bases fit TRBD2. CDR3 protein: CASSRGLAGGQETQYF. The CDR3 DNA reads TGTGCCAGCAGCCGGGGACTAGCGGGGGGCCAAGAGACCCAGTACTTC.